The T cell receptor (beta chain) under discussion was sequenced for a study of blood T cell repertoires in COVID-19. Study at large: T cells, B-cell-depleted T cells, or PBMCs provided the cDNA or gDNA that served as material.

Here immunoSEQ multiplex PCR was the method, and the copy in TCRdb shows in-frame clones only, minus some. This table holds 70,000 or so clones, about 89% found once. V lost 0 bases and J lost 6, with 13 bases in between. The CDR3 extends over 15 amino acids. Per the germline V gene, CDR1 is SGHNT and CDR2 is YYREEE (reference sequence). Sequencing was carried out using peripheral blood. The gene calls are TRBV5-4 and TRBJ2-1; D is possibly TRBD2 (6 bases). The sequence was collected from a man between 50 and 59 years old with active COVID-19. The CDR3 reads CASSLVGSRGNEQFF. The CDR3 DNA follows: TGTGCCAGCAGCTTGGTCGGGAGTCGGGGCAATGAGCAGTTCTTC.